This T cell receptor beta chain was recorded in a study of immune characterization of retroperitoneal liposarcoma. The CDR3 contains 15 residues. V lost 3 bases, J lost 0 bases, and 9 bases lay in between. The germline V gene has CDR1 MNHNS and CDR2 SASEGT. MiXCR was run by TCRdb on the PCR reads, yielding one entry per CDR3 protein. The sample contains roughly 2,300 distinct CDR3 sequences, roughly half of which appear only once. Input material: tumor tissue. The chain recombines TRBV6-1 with TRBJ2-1; D remains unclear. The clonotype was recovered from a female donor with retroperitoneal liposarcoma. The DNA of the CDR3 is TGTGCCAGCAGTGAGAGCTCGAGCTCCTACAATGAGCAGTTCTTC. This gives the protein CASSESSSSYNEQFF.